This T cell receptor (beta chain) was recovered during a study of T cell responses to AZD1222 COVID-19 vaccine. Study results and limitations: Within unmutated variant regions lay the reported targets of nearly half of spike-specific TCRs. Just six people given AZD1222 tested seropositive at baseline.

Concerning this clone: Its antigen is unidentified.

V was pared by 6 bases and J by 1 base, with 9 bases of the junction left unmatched. The germline gives CDR1 MGHDK, CDR2 SYGVNS. The CDR3 totals 16 residues. Clones were sequenced by immunoSEQ multiplex PCR, and TCRdb holds only the in-frame ones, with some missing. The sample holds 80,000 to 90,000 clones, around nine tenths seen once. The specimen comprised peripheral blood, sampled on day 0 of AZD1222 vaccination. The rearrangement links TRBV25-1 to TRBJ1-1, with TRBD1 identical over 9 bases. The source of this sequence is an adult in good health. CDR3 sequence: CASSDLMGQGNTEAFF. For the CDR3, the DNA is TGTGCCAGCAGCGACCTAATGGGACAGGGGAACACTGAAGCTTTCTTT.